The source of this T cell receptor (beta chain) is a study of early T cells in non-severe SARS-CoV-2 infection. At the level of the study: Sequencing targeted bulk RNA from unsorted whole blood, leaving chains unpaired. Regarding the study as a whole: VDJdb matching skewed toward anti-spike CD8 responses, missing private and CD4 specificities.

Unique molecular identifier tags were affixed to discrete cDNA molecules. TCRdb analysed the 5' RACE reads with MiXCR anew, one entry per CDR3 protein. The table lists around 79,000 distinct CDR3 sequences, 11% of them singletons. This clonotype was seen at least ten times. Its target is not known. Trimming removed 3 bases at V and 3 bases at J, with 2 bases between. CDR3 length equals 11 residues. The V gene's germline CDR1 is LNHDA and CDR2 SQIVND (reference sequence). The clonotype comes from an adult who was a healthcare worker with PCR-confirmed SARS-CoV-2 infection or an uninfected control (not recorded which). The sequenced sample was whole blood, obtained at baseline. The J gene is TRBJ2-5, the V gene TRBV19; D remains ambiguous. DNA for the CDR3: TGTGCCAGTAGTATCGAAGAGACCCAGTACTTC. It yields the protein CASSIEETQYF.